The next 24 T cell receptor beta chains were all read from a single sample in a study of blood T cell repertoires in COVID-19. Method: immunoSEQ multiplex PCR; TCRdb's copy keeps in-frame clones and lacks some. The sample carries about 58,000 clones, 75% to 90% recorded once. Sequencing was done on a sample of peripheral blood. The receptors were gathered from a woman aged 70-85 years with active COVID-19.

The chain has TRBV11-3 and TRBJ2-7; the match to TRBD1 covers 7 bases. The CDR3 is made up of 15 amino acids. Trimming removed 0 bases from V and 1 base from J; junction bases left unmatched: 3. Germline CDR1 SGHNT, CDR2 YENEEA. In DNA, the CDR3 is TGTGCCAGCAGCTTAGACCCGGGACAGTCCTACGAGCAGTACTTC. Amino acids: CASSLDPGQSYEQYF. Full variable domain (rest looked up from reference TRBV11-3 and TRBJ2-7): EAGVVQSPRYKIIEKKQPVAFWCNPISGHNTLYWYLQNLGQGPELLIRYENEEAVDDSQLPKDRFSAERLKGVDSTLKIQPAELGDSAVYLCASSLDPGQSYEQYFGPGTRLTVT.

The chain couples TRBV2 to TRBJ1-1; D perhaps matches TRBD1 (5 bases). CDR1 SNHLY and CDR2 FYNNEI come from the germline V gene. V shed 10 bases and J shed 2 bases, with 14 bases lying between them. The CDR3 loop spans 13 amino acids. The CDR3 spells CATPGGANTEAFF. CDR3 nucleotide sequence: TGTGCCACCCCAGGTGGGGCAAACACTGAAGCTTTCTTT.

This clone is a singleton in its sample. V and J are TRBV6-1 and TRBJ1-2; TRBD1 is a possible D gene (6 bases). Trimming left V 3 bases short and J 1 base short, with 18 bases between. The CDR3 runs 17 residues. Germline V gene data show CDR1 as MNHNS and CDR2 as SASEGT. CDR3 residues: CASSDHPFAQGNYGYTF. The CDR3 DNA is TGTGCCAGCAGTGACCACCCCTTCGCACAGGGTAACTATGGCTACACCTTC.

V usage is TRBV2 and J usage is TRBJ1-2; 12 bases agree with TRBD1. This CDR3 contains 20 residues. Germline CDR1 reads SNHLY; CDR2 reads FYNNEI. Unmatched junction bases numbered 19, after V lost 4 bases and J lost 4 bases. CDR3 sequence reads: CASSGLPGQGAKSGTYGYTF. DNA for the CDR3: TGTGCCAGCAGTGGGCTACCGGGACAGGGGGCGAAAAGTGGGACCTATGGCTACACCTTC. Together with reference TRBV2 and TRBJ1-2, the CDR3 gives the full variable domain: EPEVTQTPSHQVTQMGQEVILRCVPISNHLYFYWYRQILGQKVEFLVSFYNNEISEKSEIFDDQFSVERPDGSNFTLKIRSTKLEDSAMYFCASSGLPGQGAKSGTYGYTFGSGTRLTVV.

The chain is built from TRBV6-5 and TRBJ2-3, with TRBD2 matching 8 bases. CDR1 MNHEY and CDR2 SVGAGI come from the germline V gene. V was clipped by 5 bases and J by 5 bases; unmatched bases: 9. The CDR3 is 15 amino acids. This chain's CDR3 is CASSPAQREIDTQYF. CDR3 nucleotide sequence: TGTGCCAGCAGTCCCGCCCAGCGGGAGATAGATACGCAGTATTTT.

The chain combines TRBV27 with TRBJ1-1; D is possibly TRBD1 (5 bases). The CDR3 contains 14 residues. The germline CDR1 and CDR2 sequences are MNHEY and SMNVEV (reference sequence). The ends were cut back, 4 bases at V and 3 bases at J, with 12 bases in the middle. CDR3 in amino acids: CASSSPGIDTEAFF. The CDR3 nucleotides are TGTGCCAGCAGTTCCCCAGGGATCGACACTGAAGCTTTCTTT.

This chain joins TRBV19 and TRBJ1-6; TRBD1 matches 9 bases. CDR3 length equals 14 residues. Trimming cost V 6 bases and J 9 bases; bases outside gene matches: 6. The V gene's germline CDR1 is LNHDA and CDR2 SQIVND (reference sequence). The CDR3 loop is CASRIQGASSPLHF. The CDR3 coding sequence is TGTGCCAGTAGAATACAGGGGGCTAGTTCACCCCTCCACTTT.

The CDR3, as DNA: TGTGCCAGCAGTTTATGGGGACAGAATATCAATGAGCAGTTCTTC. It yields the protein CASSLWGQNINEQFF. The V and J genes are TRBV28 and TRBJ2-1; 7 bases map to TRBD1. This CDR3 contains 15 residues. CDR1 and CDR2 from the germline V gene are MDHEN and SYDVKM. The V segment lost 0 bases and the J segment 6 bases; nucleotides outside the gene matches: 5. Full variable domain (remainder filled in from reference TRBV28 and TRBJ2-1): DVKVTQSSRYLVKRTGEKVFLECVQDMDHENMFWYRQDPGLGLRLIYFSYDVKMKEKGDIPEGYSVSREKKERFSLILESASTNQTSMYLCASSLWGQNINEQFFGPGTRLTVL.

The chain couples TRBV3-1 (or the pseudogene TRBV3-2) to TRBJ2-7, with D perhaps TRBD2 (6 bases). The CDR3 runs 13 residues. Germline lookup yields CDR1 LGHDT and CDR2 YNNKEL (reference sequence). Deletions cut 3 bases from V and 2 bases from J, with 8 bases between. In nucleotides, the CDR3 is TGTGCCAGCAGCCAGGGGAGGCCCTACGAGCAGTACTTC. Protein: CASSQGRPYEQYF.

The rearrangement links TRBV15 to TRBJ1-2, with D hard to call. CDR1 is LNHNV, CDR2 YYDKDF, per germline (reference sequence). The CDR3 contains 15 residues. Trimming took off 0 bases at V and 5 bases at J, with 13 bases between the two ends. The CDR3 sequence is CATSRDQQFPYGYTF. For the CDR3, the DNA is TGTGCCACCAGCAGAGATCAACAGTTCCCTTATGGCTACACCTTC. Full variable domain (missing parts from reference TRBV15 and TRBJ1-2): DAMVIQNPRYQVTQFGKPVTLSCSQTLNHNVMYWYQQKSSQAPKLLFHYYDKDFNNEADTPDNFQSRRPNTSFCFLDIRSPGLGDTAMYLCATSRDQQFPYGYTFGSGTRLTVV.

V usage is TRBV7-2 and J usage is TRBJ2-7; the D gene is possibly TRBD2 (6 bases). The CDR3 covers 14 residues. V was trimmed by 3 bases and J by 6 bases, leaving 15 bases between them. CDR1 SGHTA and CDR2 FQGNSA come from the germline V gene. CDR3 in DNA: TGTGCCAGCAGCTTTGGGCGGGATGCGGGCGAGCAGTACTTC. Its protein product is CASSFGRDAGEQYF.

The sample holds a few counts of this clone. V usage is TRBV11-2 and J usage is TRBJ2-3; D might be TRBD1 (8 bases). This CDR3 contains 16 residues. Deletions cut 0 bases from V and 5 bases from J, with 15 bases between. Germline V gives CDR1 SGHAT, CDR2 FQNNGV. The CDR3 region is CASSLDLTGEGDTQYF. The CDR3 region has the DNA TGTGCCAGCAGCTTAGACCTGACAGGGGAGGGAGATACGCAGTATTTT. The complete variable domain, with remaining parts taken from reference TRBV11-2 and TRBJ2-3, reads EAGVAQSPRYKIIEKRQSVAFWCNPISGHATLYWYQQILGQGPKLLIQFQNNGVVDDSQLPKDRFSAERLKGVDSTLKIQPAKLEDSAVYLCASSLDLTGEGDTQYFGPGTRLTVL.

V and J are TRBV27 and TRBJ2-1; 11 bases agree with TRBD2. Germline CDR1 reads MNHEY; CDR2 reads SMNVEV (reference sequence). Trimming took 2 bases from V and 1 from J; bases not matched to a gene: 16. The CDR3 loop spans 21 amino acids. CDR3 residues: CASSLGTGTSGPSGSYNEQFF. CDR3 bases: TGTGCCAGCAGTTTAGGGACCGGGACTAGCGGCCCCAGTGGGTCCTACAATGAGCAGTTCTTC.

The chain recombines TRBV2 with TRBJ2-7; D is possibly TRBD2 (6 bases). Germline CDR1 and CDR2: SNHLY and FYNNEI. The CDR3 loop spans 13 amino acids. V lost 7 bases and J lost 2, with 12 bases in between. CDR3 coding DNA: TGTGCCAGCACCCAGGGACTTGCCTACGAGCAGTACTTC. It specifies CASTQGLAYEQYF.

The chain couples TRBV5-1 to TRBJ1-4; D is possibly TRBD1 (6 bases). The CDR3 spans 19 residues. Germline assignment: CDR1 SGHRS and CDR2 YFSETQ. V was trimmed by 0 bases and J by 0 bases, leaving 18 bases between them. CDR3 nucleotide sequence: TGCGCCAGCAGCTTGGCGGGGGGCGCGAGGAGAGCAACTAATGAAAAACTGTTTTTT. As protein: CASSLAGGARRATNEKLFF.

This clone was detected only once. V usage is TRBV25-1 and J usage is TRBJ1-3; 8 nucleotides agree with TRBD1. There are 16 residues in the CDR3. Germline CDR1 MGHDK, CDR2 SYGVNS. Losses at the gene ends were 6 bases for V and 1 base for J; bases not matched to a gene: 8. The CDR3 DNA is TGTGCCAGCAGCCTCGGGACAGGTGTTTCTGGAAACACCATATATTTT. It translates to CASSLGTGVSGNTIYF.

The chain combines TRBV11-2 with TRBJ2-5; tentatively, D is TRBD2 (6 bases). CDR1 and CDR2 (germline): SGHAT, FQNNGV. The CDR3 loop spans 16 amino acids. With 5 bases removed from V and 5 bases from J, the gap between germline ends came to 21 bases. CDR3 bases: TGTGCCAGCAGCCCCCGCGAGGCCAGAAGCGGGGAGACCCAGTACTTC. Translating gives CASSPREARSGETQYF.

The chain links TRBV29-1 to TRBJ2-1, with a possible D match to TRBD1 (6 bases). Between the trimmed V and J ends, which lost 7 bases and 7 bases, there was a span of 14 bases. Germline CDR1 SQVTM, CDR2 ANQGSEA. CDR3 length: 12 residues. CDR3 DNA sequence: TGCAGCGCCGAACAGGGCTCGAATGAGCAGTTCTTC. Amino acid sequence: CSAEQGSNEQFF.

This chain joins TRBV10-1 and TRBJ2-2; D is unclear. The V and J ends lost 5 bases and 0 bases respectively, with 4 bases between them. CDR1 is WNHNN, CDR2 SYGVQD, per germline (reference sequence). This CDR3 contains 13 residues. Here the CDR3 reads CASSHTNTGELFF. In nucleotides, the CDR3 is TGCGCCAGCAGTCACACGAACACCGGGGAGCTGTTTTTT.

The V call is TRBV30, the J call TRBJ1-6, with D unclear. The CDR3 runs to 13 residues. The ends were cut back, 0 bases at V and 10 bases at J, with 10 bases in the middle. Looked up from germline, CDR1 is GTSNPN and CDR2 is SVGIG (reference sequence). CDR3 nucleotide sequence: TGTGCCTGGAGTGTAAGGGAGAGATCACCCCTCCACTTT. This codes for CAWSVRERSPLHF. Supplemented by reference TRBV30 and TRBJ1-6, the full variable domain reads SQTIHQWPATLVQPVGSPLSLECTVEGTSNPNLYWYRQAAGRGLQLLFYSVGIGQISSEVPQNLSASRPQDRQFILSSKKLLLSDSGFYLCAWSVRERSPLHFGNGTRLTVT.

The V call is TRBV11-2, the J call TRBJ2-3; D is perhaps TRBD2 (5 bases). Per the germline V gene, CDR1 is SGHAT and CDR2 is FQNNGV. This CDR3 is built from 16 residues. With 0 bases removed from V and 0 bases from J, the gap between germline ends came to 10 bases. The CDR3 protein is CASSLDPAASTDTQYF. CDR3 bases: TGTGCCAGCAGCTTAGACCCAGCGGCTAGCACAGATACGCAGTATTTT.

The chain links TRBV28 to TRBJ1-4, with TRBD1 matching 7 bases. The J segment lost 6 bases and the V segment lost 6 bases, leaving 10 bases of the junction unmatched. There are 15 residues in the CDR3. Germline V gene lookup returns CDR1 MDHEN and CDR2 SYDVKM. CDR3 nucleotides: TGTGCCAGCAGCCCCCCTGGGACAGATTATGAAAAACTGTTTTTT. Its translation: CASSPPGTDYEKLFF.

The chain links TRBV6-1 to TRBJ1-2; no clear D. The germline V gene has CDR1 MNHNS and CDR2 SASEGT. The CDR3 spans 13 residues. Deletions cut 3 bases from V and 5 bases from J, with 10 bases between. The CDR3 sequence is CASSDMGTYGYTF. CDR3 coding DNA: TGTGCCAGCAGTGATATGGGCACATATGGCTACACCTTC.

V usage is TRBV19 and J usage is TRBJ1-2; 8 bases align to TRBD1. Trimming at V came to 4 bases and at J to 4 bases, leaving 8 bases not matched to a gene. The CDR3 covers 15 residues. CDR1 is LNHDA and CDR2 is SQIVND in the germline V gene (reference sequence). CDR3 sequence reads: CASSTPTGESYGYTF. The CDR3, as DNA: TGTGCCAGTAGTACGCCGACAGGGGAATCCTATGGCTACACCTTC.